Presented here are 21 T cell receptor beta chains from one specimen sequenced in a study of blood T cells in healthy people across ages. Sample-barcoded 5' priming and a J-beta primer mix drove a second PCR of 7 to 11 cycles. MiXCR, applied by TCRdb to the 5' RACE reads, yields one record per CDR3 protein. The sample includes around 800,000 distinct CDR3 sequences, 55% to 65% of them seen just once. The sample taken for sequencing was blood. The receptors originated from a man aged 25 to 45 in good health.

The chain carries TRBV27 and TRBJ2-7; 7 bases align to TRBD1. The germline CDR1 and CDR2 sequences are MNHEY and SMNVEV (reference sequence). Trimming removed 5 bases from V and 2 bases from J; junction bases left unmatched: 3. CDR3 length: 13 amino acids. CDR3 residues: CASSHRGAYEQYF. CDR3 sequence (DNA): TGTGCCAGCAGTCACAGGGGAGCCTACGAGCAGTACTTC.

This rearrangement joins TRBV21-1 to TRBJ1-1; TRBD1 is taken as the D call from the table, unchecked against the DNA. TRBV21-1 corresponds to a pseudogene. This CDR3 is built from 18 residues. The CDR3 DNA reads TGTGCCAGCAGCCCACGACGGGAGGCAGGGGGAGAGCAAACTGAAGCTTTCTTT. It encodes CASSPRREAGGEQTEAFF.

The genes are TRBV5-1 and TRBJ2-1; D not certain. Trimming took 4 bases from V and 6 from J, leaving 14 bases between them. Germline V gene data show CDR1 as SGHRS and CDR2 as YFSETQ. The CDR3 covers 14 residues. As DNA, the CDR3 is TGCGCCAGCAGCCGCCTAGATGATAGCAATGAGCAGTTCTTC. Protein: CASSRLDDSNEQFF.

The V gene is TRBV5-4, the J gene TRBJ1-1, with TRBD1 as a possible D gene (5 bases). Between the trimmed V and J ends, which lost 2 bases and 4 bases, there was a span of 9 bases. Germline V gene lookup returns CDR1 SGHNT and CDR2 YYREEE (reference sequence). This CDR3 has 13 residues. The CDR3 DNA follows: TGTGCCAGCAGCTTTTTTGGGGGCACTGAAGCTTTCTTT. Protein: CASSFFGGTEAFF.

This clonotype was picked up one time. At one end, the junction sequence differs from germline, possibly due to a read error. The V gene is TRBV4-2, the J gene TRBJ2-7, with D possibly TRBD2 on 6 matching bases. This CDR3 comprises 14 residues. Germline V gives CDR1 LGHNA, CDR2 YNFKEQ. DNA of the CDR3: TGTGCCTGCAGCCCGGGACTTCCAACCTACGAGCAGTACTTC. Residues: CACSPGLPTYEQYF.

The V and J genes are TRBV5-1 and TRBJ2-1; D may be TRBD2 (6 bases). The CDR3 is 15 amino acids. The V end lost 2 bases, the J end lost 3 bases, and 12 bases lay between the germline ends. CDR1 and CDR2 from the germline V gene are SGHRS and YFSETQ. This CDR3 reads CASSFSRAGYNEQFF. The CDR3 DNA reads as TGCGCCAGCAGCTTTAGTCGAGCGGGCTACAATGAGCAGTTCTTC. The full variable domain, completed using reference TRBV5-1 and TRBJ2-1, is KAGVTQTPRYLIKTRGQQVTLSCSPISGHRSVSWYQQTPGQGLQFLFEYFSETQRNKGNFPGRFSGRQFSNSRSEMNVSTLELGDSALYLCASSFSRAGYNEQFFGPGTRLTVL.

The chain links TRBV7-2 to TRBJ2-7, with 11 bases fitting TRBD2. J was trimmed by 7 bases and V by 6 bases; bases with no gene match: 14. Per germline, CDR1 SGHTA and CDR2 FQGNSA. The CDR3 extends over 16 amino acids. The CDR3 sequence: CASSPLLAGAQNEQYF. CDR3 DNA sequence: TGTGCCAGCAGTCCACTACTAGCGGGGGCACAGAATGAGCAGTACTTC.

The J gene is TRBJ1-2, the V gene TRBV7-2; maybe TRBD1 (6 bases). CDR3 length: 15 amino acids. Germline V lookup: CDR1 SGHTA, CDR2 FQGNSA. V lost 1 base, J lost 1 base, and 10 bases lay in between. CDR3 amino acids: CASSLDGGGNYGYTF. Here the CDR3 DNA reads TGTGCCAGCAGCTTAGACGGGGGCGGTAACTATGGCTACACCTTC.

The CDR3 region has the DNA TGCAGTGCTCCCAAGGAGCTGAACACTGAAGCTTTCTTT. Protein sequence: CSAPKELNTEAFF. The V gene is TRBV20-1, the J gene TRBJ1-1, with no clear D. Germline V gene sequence: CDR1 DFQATT, CDR2 SNEGSKA (reference sequence). The V gene lost 5 bases and the J gene lost 0 bases, with 10 bases spanning the gap. This CDR3 has 13 residues.

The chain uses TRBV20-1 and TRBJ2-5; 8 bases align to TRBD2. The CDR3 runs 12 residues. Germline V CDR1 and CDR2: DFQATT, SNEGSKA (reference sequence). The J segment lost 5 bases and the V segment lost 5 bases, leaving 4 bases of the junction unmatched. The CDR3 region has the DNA TGCAGTGCTCGGGGGGGCTTCGAGACCCAGTACTTC. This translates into CSARGGFETQYF.

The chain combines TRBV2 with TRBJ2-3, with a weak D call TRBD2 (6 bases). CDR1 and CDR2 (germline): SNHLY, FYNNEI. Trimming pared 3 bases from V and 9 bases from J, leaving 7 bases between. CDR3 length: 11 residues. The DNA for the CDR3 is TGTGCCAGCAGTGAGGAGGGGACGCAGTATTTT. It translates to CASSEEGTQYF.

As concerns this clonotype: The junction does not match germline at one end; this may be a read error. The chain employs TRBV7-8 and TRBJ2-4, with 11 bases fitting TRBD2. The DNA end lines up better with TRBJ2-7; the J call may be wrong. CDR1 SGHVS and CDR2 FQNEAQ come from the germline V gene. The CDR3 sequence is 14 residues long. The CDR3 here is CAGSSLAGAYEQYF. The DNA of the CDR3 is TGTGCCGGCAGCTCACTAGCGGGGGCCTACGAGCAGTACTTC.

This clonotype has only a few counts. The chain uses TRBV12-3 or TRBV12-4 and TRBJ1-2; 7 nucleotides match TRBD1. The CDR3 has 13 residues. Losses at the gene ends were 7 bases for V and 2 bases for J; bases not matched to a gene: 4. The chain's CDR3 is CASTDRPNYGYTF. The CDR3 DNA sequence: TGTGCCAGCACGGACAGGCCCAACTATGGCTACACCTTC.

CDR3 in DNA: TGCAGCGCAGCGGACAGGGAAGATTCACCCCTCCACTTT. Its translation is CSAADREDSPLHF. This chain links TRBV29-1 with TRBJ1-6; 8 bases line up with TRBD1. The CDR3 has 13 residues. After removal of 7 bases from V and 8 bases from J, the junction contained 7 bases not matched to a gene. Germline CDR1 is SQVTM and CDR2 is ANQGSEA.

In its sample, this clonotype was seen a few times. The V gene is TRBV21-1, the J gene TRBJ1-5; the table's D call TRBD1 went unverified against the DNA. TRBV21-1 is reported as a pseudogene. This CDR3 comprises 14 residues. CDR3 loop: CASSKGRINQPQHF. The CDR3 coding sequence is TGTGCCAGCAGCAAGGGACGGATTAATCAGCCCCAGCATTTT.

As DNA, the CDR3 is TGTGCCAGCAGCCAAAGGGACAGGTCCACAGATACGCAGTATTTT. It translates to CASSQRDRSTDTQYF. The V and J genes are TRBV7-2 and TRBJ2-3; 8 bases match TRBD1. Trimming at V came to 5 bases and at J to 2 bases, leaving 6 bases not matched to a gene. CDR1 and CDR2 from the germline V gene are SGHTA and FQGNSA. This CDR3 is 15 amino acids long.

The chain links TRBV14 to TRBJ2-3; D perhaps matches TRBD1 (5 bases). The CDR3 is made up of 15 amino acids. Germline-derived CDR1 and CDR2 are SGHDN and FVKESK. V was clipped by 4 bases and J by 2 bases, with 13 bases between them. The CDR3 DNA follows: TGTGCCAGCAGCCCCAAGGGGCTCTACACAGATACGCAGTATTTT. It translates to CASSPKGLYTDTQYF.

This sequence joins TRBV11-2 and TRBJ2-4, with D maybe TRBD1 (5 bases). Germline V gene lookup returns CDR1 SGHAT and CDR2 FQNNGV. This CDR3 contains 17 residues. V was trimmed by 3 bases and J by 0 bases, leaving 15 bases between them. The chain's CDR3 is CASSFQGGRLAKNIQYF. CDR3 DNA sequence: TGTGCCAGCAGCTTTCAGGGCGGTCGTCTAGCCAAAAACATTCAGTACTTC.

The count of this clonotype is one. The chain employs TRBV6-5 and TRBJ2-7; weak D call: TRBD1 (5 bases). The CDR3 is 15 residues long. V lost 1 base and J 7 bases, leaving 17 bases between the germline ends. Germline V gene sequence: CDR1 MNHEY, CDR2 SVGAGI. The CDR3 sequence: CASSYWAEKGLEQYF. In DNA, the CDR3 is TGTGCCAGCAGTTACTGGGCAGAAAAGGGGCTTGAGCAGTACTTC.

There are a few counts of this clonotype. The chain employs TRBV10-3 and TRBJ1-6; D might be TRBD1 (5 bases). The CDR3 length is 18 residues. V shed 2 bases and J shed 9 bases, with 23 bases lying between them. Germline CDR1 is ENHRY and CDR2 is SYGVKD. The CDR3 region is CAISEAQGWPTGGSPLHF. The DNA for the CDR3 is TGTGCCATCAGTGAGGCTCAGGGATGGCCTACTGGGGGTTCACCCCTCCACTTT.

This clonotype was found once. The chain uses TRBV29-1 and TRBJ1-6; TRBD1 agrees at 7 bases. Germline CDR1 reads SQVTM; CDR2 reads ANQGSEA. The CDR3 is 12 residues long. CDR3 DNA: TGCGGCGCCGGGACAGCTAATTCACCCCTCCACTTT. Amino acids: CGAGTANSPLHF. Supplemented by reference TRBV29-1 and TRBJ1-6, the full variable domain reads SAVISQKPSRDICQRGTSLTIQCQVDSQVTMMFWYRQQPGQSLTLIATANQGSEATYESGFVIDKFPISRPNLTFSTLTVSNMSPEDSSIYLCGAGTANSPLHFGNGTRLTVT.